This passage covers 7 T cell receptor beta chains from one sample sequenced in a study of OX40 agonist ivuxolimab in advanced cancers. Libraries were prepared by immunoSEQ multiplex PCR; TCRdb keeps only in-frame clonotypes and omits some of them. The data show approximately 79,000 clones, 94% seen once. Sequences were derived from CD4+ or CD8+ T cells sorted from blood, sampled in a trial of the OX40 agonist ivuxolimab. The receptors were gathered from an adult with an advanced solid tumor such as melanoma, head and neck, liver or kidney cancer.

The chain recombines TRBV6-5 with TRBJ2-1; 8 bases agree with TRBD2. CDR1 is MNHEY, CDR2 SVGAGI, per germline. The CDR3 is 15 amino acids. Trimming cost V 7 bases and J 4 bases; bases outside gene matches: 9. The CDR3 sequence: CASTGGEGFYNEQFF. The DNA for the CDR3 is TGTGCCAGCACGGGGGGGGAGGGATTTTACAATGAGCAGTTCTTC.

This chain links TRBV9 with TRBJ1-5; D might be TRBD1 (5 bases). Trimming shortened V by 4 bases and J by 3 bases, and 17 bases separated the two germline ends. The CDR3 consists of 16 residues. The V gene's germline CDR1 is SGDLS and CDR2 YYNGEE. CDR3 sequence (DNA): TGTGCCAGCAGCACCGGGGTCCTCGGGGCCAATCAGCCCCAGCATTTT. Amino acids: CASSTGVLGANQPQHF.

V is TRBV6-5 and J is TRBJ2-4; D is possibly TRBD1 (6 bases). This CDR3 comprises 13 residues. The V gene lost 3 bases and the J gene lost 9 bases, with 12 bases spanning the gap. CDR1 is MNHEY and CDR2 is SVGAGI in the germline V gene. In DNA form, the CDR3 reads TGTGCCAGCAGTTATACAGGGTCGGCCATTCAGTACTTC. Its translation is CASSYTGSAIQYF.

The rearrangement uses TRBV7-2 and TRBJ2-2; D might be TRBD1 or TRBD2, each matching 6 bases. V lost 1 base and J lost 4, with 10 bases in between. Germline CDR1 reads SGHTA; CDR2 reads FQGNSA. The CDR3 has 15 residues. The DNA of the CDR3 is TGTGCCAGCAGCTTAGTAGGGGGGTCCACCGGGGAGCTGTTTTTT. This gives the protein CASSLVGGSTGELFF.

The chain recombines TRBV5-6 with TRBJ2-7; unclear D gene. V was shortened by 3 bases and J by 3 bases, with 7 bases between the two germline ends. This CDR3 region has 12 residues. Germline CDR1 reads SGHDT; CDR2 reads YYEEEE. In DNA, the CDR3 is TGTGCCAGCAGCTCCCCCCACTACGAGCAGTACTTC. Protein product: CASSSPHYEQYF.

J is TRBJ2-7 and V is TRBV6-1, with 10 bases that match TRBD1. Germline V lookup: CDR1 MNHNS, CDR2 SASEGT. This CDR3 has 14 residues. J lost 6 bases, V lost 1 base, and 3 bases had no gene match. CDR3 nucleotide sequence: TGTGCCAGCAGTGAAGGGACAGGGGGTAGCGAGCAGTACTTC. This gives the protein CASSEGTGGSEQYF.

The CDR3 DNA sequence: TGTGCCAGCAGCCCCTACCCCCCAGCCTACGAGCAGTACTTC. It translates to CASSPYPPAYEQYF. V is TRBV7-8 and J is TRBJ2-7; no definite D call. V was clipped by 5 bases and J by 2 bases, with 13 bases between them. From germline, CDR1 is SGHVS and CDR2 FQNEAQ. This CDR3 is 14 amino acids long.